Listed here are 3 T cell receptor beta chains from one sample, sequenced in a study of blood T cell repertoires in COVID-19. Clones were read by immunoSEQ multiplex PCR, and TCRdb kept only the in-frame ones, dropping some. The top ten hold 1.5% to 2% of the sample, which has 100,000 or so clones, roughly 89% seen once. Input material: peripheral blood. These receptors all stem from a woman aged 45-65 years with COVID-19, enrolled during active disease.

The CDR3 spells CASSSRDRASPLHF. In nucleotides, the CDR3 is TGTGCCAGCAGTTCCCGGGACAGGGCTTCACCCCTCCACTTT. The chain has TRBV6-6 and TRBJ1-6, with TRBD1 identical over 9 bases. The junction had 4 bases not matched to a gene; V was cut back by 4 bases and J by 9 bases. CDR3 length: 14 amino acids. Looked up from germline, CDR1 is MNHNY and CDR2 is SVGAGI (reference sequence).

The chain recombines TRBV6-5 with TRBJ2-5; D uncertain. With 6 bases removed from V and 1 base from J, the gap between germline ends came to 15 bases. The CDR3 consists of 15 residues. The V gene's germline CDR1 is MNHEY and CDR2 SVGAGI. This chain's CDR3 is CASSSEPYFQETQYF. DNA for the CDR3: TGTGCCAGCAGCTCCGAACCCTACTTCCAAGAGACCCAGTACTTC.

The rearrangement joins TRBV5-1 to TRBJ2-7, with D possibly TRBD2 on 5 matching bases. The V gene's germline CDR1 is SGHRS and CDR2 YFSETQ. V lost 4 bases to trimming and J lost 0 bases, with 8 bases between them. This CDR3 is built from 13 residues. The CDR3 DNA is TGCGCCAGCAGCATTGCGGGCTCCTACGAGCAGTACTTC. It translates to CASSIAGSYEQYF.